The T cell receptor beta chain under discussion was sequenced for a study of a mutant IDH1 vaccine in newly diagnosed glioma. The sample's time point: week 47, end of study. All doses held 300 ug of mutant IDH1 20-mer peptide, with topical imiquimod. A remark on this clone: Its target is unknown.

TCRdb keeps only in-frame clones here, not all; method: immunoSEQ multiplex PCR. The sample has tens of thousands of clones, approximately 71% seen once. V shed 0 bases and J shed 4 bases, with 10 bases lying between them. This CDR3 contains 15 residues. Germline V gene sequence: CDR1 LNHNV, CDR2 YYDKDF (reference sequence). Study-level points and caveats: Pseudoprogression apparently lacked any relation to changes in top peripheral T cell clonotypes.

The chain uses TRBV15 and TRBJ1-5; D ambiguous. The origin of this receptor is a man between 50 and 59 years old with glioma. Sequenced here: PBMCs, sampled from a glioma patient whose treatment included an IDH1 peptide vaccine. CDR3 DNA: TGTGCCACCAGCAGAGATATGAGAGGGAATCAGCCCCAGCATTTT. Translation: CATSRDMRGNQPQHF.